A single sample is the source of the 26 T cell receptor beta chains below, sequenced in a study of control samples from healthy donors and cancer patients. TCRdb keeps only in-frame clones here, not all; method: immunoSEQ multiplex PCR. Among some 220,000 clones listed, roughly 94% were seen once. What was sequenced was blood. All receptors derive from a man between 45 and 60 years old in good health.

In its sample, this clone was seen a few times. This chain links TRBV18 with TRBJ1-4, with 8 bases matching TRBD1. The junction had 4 bases not matched to a gene; V was cut back by 3 bases and J by 7 bases. Germline CDR1 reads KGHSH; CDR2 reads LQKENI. This CDR3 region has 14 residues. The CDR3 sequence is CASSPQGAFEKLFF. As DNA, the CDR3 is TGTGCCAGCTCACCGCAGGGGGCTTTTGAAAAACTGTTTTTT.

The chain carries TRBV4-2 and TRBJ1-1, with TRBD1 as a possible D gene (5 bases). This CDR3 has 15 amino acids. Per germline, CDR1 LGHNA and CDR2 YNFKEQ. Trimming removed 4 bases from V and 4 bases from J, with 16 bases in between. The CDR3 nucleotides are TGTGCCAGCAGCCCCGAGAGATCGGGGGTCACTGAAGCTTTCTTT. Its translation is CASSPERSGVTEAFF.

The CDR3: CSAKGQVSSYEQYF. The CDR3 DNA follows: TGCAGCGCCAAGGGACAGGTCAGCTCCTACGAGCAGTACTTC. The V gene is TRBV29-1, the J gene TRBJ2-7, with 8 bases identical to TRBD1. V trimming: 7 bases; J trimming: 0 bases; junction bases outside the gene matches: 8. The CDR3 is made up of 14 amino acids. The V gene's germline CDR1 is SQVTM and CDR2 ANQGSEA.

The V gene is TRBV5-1, the J gene TRBJ1-2, with D unresolved. The V gene lost 1 base and the J gene lost 3 bases, with 10 bases spanning the gap. This CDR3 contains 14 residues. From germline, CDR1 is SGHRS and CDR2 YFSETQ. This chain's CDR3 is CASSLRQFDYGYTF. The DNA for the CDR3 is TGCGCCAGCAGCTTGAGACAATTCGACTATGGCTACACCTTC. The complete variable domain, with remaining parts taken from reference TRBV5-1 and TRBJ1-2, reads KAGVTQTPRYLIKTRGQQVTLSCSPISGHRSVSWYQQTPGQGLQFLFEYFSETQRNKGNFPGRFSGRQFSNSRSEMNVSTLELGDSALYLCASSLRQFDYGYTFGSGTRLTVV.

The rearrangement joins TRBV5-5 to TRBJ1-2; perhaps TRBD1 as D (5 bases). This CDR3 comprises 13 residues. V was shortened by 6 bases and J by 6 bases, with 15 bases between the two germline ends. The germline V gene has CDR1 SGHKS and CDR2 YYEKEE (reference sequence). The CDR3 loop reads CASTSGGTHGYTF. The CDR3 nucleotides are TGTGCCAGCACCTCAGGAGGGACCCATGGCTACACCTTC.

The chain is built from TRBV30 and TRBJ1-3; 9 positions agree with TRBD1. Looked up from germline, CDR1 is GTSNPN and CDR2 is SVGIG (reference sequence). The junction had 11 bases not matched to a gene; V was cut back by 5 bases and J by 0 bases. The CDR3 consists of 17 residues. The CDR3 sequence is CAWRRSGTGISGNTIYF. The CDR3 bases are TGTGCCTGGCGACGCTCCGGGACAGGGATCTCTGGAAACACCATATATTTT.

This rearrangement joins TRBV7-9 to TRBJ2-7; D may match TRBD1 or TRBD2 (5 bases each). CDR3 length: 13 amino acids. The ends were cut back, 0 bases at V and 5 bases at J, with 8 bases in the middle. Germline V CDR1 and CDR2: SEHNR, FQNEAQ (reference sequence). CDR3: CASSLAEGHEQYF. The CDR3 DNA reads as TGTGCCAGCAGCTTAGCAGAGGGGCACGAGCAGTACTTC.

This chain joins TRBV6-5 and TRBJ1-1; D not certain. Trimming pared 5 bases from V and 0 bases from J, leaving 7 bases between. CDR1 and CDR2 (germline): MNHEY, SVGAGI. The CDR3 loop spans 13 amino acids. The CDR3 DNA sequence: TGTGCCAGCAGTACAGAGATGAACACTGAAGCTTTCTTT. Translating gives CASSTEMNTEAFF.

The chain joins TRBV10-3 to TRBJ2-7; TRBD1 agrees at 9 bases. The CDR3 has 14 amino acids. CDR1 is ENHRY, CDR2 SYGVKD, per germline. J was trimmed by 5 bases and V by 6 bases; bases with no gene match: 8. The CDR3 DNA is TGTGCCATCAGCAGGGACAGGGTGGGCGACGAGCAGTACTTC. It specifies CAISRDRVGDEQYF.

This chain uses TRBV19 with TRBJ2-1; 10 bases align to TRBD2. This CDR3 has 14 amino acids. Per the germline V gene, CDR1 is LNHDA and CDR2 is SQIVND (reference sequence). V gave up 7 bases and J gave up 2 bases; unmatched junction bases: 2. The CDR3 bases are TGTGCCAGTAAAGGACTAGCGGCCTACAATGAGCAGTTCTTC. Translation gives CASKGLAAYNEQFF.

This chain uses TRBV2 with TRBJ1-2; D uncertain. The germline CDR1 and CDR2 sequences are SNHLY and FYNNEI. CDR3 length: 14 amino acids. Between the trimmed V and J ends, which lost 3 bases and 0 bases, there was a span of 8 bases. As DNA, the CDR3 is TGTGCCAGCAGTGATAGGGTCGCTAACTATGGCTACACCTTC. Translated: CASSDRVANYGYTF.

The chain employs TRBV5-1 and TRBJ1-1, with TRBD1 as a possible D gene (5 bases). Looked up from germline, CDR1 is SGHRS and CDR2 is YFSETQ. Trimming took 2 bases from V and 1 from J, leaving 15 bases between them. The CDR3 extends over 16 amino acids. The CDR3 region has the DNA TGCGCCAGCAGCTTAGGCACAGCGGGACGGAACACTGAAGCTTTCTTT. It encodes CASSLGTAGRNTEAFF.

This clone appeared a few times. The chain recombines TRBV3-1 (or the pseudogene TRBV3-2) with TRBJ1-6; perhaps TRBD1 as D (5 bases). The V gene lost 3 bases and the J gene lost 10 bases, with 13 bases spanning the gap. The CDR3 length is 14 residues. CDR1 and CDR2 (germline): LGHDT, YNNKEL (reference sequence). CDR3 loop: CASSHRGGGSPLHF. The DNA for the CDR3 is TGTGCCAGCAGCCACCGTGGGGGAGGATCACCCCTCCACTTT.

This sequence joins TRBV7-9 and TRBJ1-1; a possible D gene is TRBD1 (5 bases). The CDR3 is 14 residues long. V was shortened by 0 bases and J by 1 base, with 6 bases between the two germline ends. Germline V gene lookup returns CDR1 SEHNR and CDR2 FQNEAQ (reference sequence). The CDR3 nucleotides read TGTGCCAGCAGCTTAGCGGGGGGGAACACTGAAGCTTTCTTT. Translating it yields CASSLAGGNTEAFF.

J is TRBJ1-6 and V is TRBV6-5; the match to TRBD1 covers 7 bases. The ends lost 6 bases at V and 7 bases at J; junction bases unmatched: 9. This CDR3 has 15 residues. From germline, CDR1 is MNHEY and CDR2 SVGAGI. CDR3 residues: CASSLTGFENSPLHF. The CDR3 region has the DNA TGTGCCAGCAGCTTGACAGGGTTCGAAAATTCACCCCTCCACTTT.

The gene calls are TRBV11-1 and TRBJ1-2; D is perhaps TRBD1 (5 bases). CDR1 and CDR2 (germline): SGHAT, FQDESV (reference sequence). V dropped 1 base and J dropped 4 bases, with 7 bases sitting between them. This CDR3 contains 13 residues. The CDR3 is CASSLGTPYGYTF. CDR3 DNA: TGTGCCAGCAGCTTAGGGACACCCTATGGCTACACCTTC.

The gene calls are TRBV5-6 and TRBJ2-1, with 10 bases that match TRBD2. The ends lost 3 bases at V and 7 bases at J; junction bases unmatched: 7. The CDR3 runs to 15 residues. The germline V gene encodes CDR1 SGHDT and CDR2 YYEEEE. The CDR3 region has the DNA TGTGCCAGCAGCTCTAGCGGGGGAGGTATAAATGAGCAGTTCTTC. It yields the protein CASSSSGGGINEQFF.

Turning to this clone: The sample has other DNA sequences that encode this CDR3 too. V is TRBV30 and J is TRBJ2-5, with 11 bases matching TRBD2. CDR1 and CDR2 from the germline V gene are GTSNPN and SVGIG (reference sequence). The V gene end was trimmed by 4 bases and the J gene end by 4 bases; junction bases not matched to a gene: 2. The CDR3 totals 13 residues. The DNA for the CDR3 is TGTGCCTGGACTAGCGGGGGGCGAGAGACCCAGTACTTC. It yields the protein CAWTSGGRETQYF.

The rearrangement links TRBV12-3 or TRBV12-4 to TRBJ2-3; TRBD2 is a possible D gene (5 bases). Trimming pared 6 bases from V and 4 bases from J, leaving 11 bases between. This CDR3 is built from 13 residues. CDR3 in DNA: TGTGCCAGCAGAGCCCCCGGGGCAGATACGCAGTATTTT. Encoded protein: CASRAPGADTQYF.

This chain links TRBV5-1 with TRBJ1-1; D is unresolved. The CDR3 has 19 residues. Per the germline V gene, CDR1 is SGHRS and CDR2 is YFSETQ. Trimming removed 0 bases from V and 1 base from J, with 22 bases in between. The CDR3 sequence: CASSLALTGSGPSNTEAFF. CDR3 nucleotide sequence: TGCGCCAGCAGCTTGGCCCTTACTGGATCGGGTCCGTCGAACACTGAAGCTTTCTTT.

This chain uses TRBV15 with TRBJ2-5; possibly TRBD2 for D (6 bases). The length of the CDR3 is 18 residues. Trimming pared 1 base from V and 4 bases from J, leaving 22 bases between. Per the germline V gene, CDR1 is LNHNV and CDR2 is YYDKDF (reference sequence). The CDR3 reads CATSRGITSWSPRETQYF. The CDR3 nucleotides read TGTGCCACCAGCAGAGGAATAACTAGCTGGTCCCCTAGAGAGACCCAGTACTTC. Complete variable domain (other parts from reference TRBV15 and TRBJ2-5): DAMVIQNPRYQVTQFGKPVTLSCSQTLNHNVMYWYQQKSSQAPKLLFHYYDKDFNNEADTPDNFQSRRPNTSFCFLDIRSPGLGDTAMYLCATSRGITSWSPRETQYFGPGTRLLVL.

J is TRBJ2-1 and V is TRBV30; 7 bases line up with TRBD2. Germline V gene data show CDR1 as GTSNPN and CDR2 as SVGIG (reference sequence). This CDR3 is 14 amino acids long. V trimming: 6 bases; J trimming: 2 bases; junction bases outside the gene matches: 7. The CDR3 sequence is CACAGDVTYNEQFF. As DNA, the CDR3 is TGTGCCTGTGCGGGAGACGTTACCTACAATGAGCAGTTCTTC.

Details on this clone: Other DNA variants within this sample encode the same CDR3. The rearrangement joins TRBV6-5 to TRBJ2-3; TRBD2 agrees at 7 bases. V dropped 8 bases and J dropped 0; count of bases not matched to a gene: 8. This CDR3 comprises 15 residues. The germline V gene encodes CDR1 MNHEY and CDR2 SVGAGI. The CDR3 DNA follows: TGTGCCAGCGGGGAGGGGCCCGGTAGCACAGATACGCAGTATTTT. Protein product: CASGEGPGSTDTQYF.

This clone was recorded only once. The rearrangement uses TRBV19 and TRBJ1-2; D may be TRBD1 (6 bases). The germline CDR1 and CDR2 sequences are LNHDA and SQIVND (reference sequence). V was shortened by 4 bases and J by 7 bases, with 19 bases between the two germline ends. This CDR3 contains 15 residues. As DNA, the CDR3 is TGTGCCAGTAGTAGTCGGCAGGGGATTTTTAGTGGCTACACCTTC. Its translation is CASSSRQGIFSGYTF.

This chain joins TRBV28 and TRBJ1-5; TRBD1 aligns across 7 bases. This CDR3 has 12 amino acids. After removal of 5 bases from V and 6 bases from J, the junction contained 1 base not matched to a gene. Germline V gives CDR1 MDHEN, CDR2 SYDVKM. CDR3 amino acids: CASSPGGQPQHF. CDR3 sequence (DNA): TGTGCCAGCAGTCCAGGGGGTCAGCCCCAGCATTTT.

The V gene is TRBV3-1 (or the pseudogene TRBV3-2), the J gene TRBJ1-3, with D perhaps matching TRBD1 (6 bases). V was shortened by 4 bases and J by 4 bases, with 14 bases between the two germline ends. Germline lookup yields CDR1 LGHDT and CDR2 YNNKEL (reference sequence). CDR3 size: 15 residues. DNA for the CDR3: TGTGCCAGCAGCCCCCGCTCCGGGACAGGAAACACCATATATTTT. It specifies CASSPRSGTGNTIYF.